This T cell receptor (beta chain) comes out of a study of technical replicates of blood from a few donors. V was pared by 0 bases and J by 15 bases, with 12 bases between. The CDR3 runs to 12 residues. Germline assignment: CDR1 MGHRA and CDR2 YSYEKL. Produced via immunoSEQ multiplex PCR; TCRdb's table is partial and in-frame only. The sample records 65,000 to 90,000 clones, 93% being singletons. The sequence derives from a human donor in good health. The rearrangement links TRBV4-1 to TRBJ2-1; D gene unclear. Sequencing was carried out using T cells isolated from PBMCs. In nucleotides, the CDR3 is TGCGCCAGCAGCCAAGATACGAACATCCCGTTCTTC. This sequence encodes CASSQDTNIPFF.